A single sample is the source of the 23 T cell receptor beta chains below, sequenced in a study of T cells after yellow fever vaccination. From the 5' RACE reads, TCRdb called clonotypes with MiXCR, one entry per CDR3 protein. The sample shows 90,000 to 150,000 distinct CDR3 sequences, about 7.2% of them seen only once. The sequencing used CD4+ T cells sorted from PBMCs, collected 45 days after the first yellow fever vaccination. These receptors were obtained from a man aged 18-30 years who received the YFV17D yellow fever vaccine.

This clonotype appeared a single time. Given a much more abundant clone one base away, this may be a read error. The chain employs TRBV5-1 and TRBJ2-7; D unresolved. Germline CDR1 SGHRS, CDR2 YFSETQ. The CDR3 totals 12 residues. CDR3 loop: CAISASSYEQYF. The CDR3 DNA sequence: TGCGCCATCAGCGCCTCGAGCTACGAGCAGTACTTC.

This clonotype was picked up many times. The chain employs TRBV5-1 and TRBJ2-3, with 9 bases lining up with TRBD2. V gave up 0 bases and J gave up 4 bases; unmatched junction bases: 3. The CDR3 totals 15 residues. Germline CDR1 is SGHRS and CDR2 is YFSETQ. The CDR3 sequence: CASSLGGGAADTQYF. CDR3 in DNA: TGCGCCAGCAGCTTGGGCGGGGGGGCCGCAGATACGCAGTATTTT.

This clonotype was counted at least ten times. The J gene is TRBJ2-7, the V gene TRBV7-9; D gene unclear. Germline CDR1 reads SEHNR; CDR2 reads FQNEAQ (reference sequence). V dropped 6 bases and J dropped 4 bases, with 16 bases sitting between them. The length of the CDR3 is 14 residues. The CDR3 region has the DNA TGTGCCAGCAGTTCGAACTTAGGTCCGTACGAGCAGTACGTC. Its translation: CASSSNLGPYEQYV.

This clonotype came up many times. The J gene is TRBJ2-3, the V gene TRBV7-2, with a weak D call TRBD2 (7 bases). Trimming removed 5 bases at V and 6 bases at J, with 12 bases between. This CDR3 region has 13 residues. Germline assignment: CDR1 SGHTA and CDR2 FQGNSA. The DNA for the CDR3 is TGTGCCAGCAGCCGGACTAGGGGGGATACGCAGTATTTT. Its translation: CASSRTRGDTQYF.

This clonotype was observed many times. An end of the junction differs from the germline gene, which may be a read error. CDR3 residues: CASSLGTLGEKLFF. The CDR3 DNA reads as TGTGCCAGCAGCCTAGGGACACTTGGTGAAAAACTGTTTTTT. The gene calls are TRBV13 and TRBJ1-4, with a possible D match to TRBD1 (6 bases). CDR3 length equals 14 residues. Germline V gene sequence: CDR1 PRHDT, CDR2 FYEKMQ (reference sequence).

The sample holds a few counts of this clonotype. One end of the junction fails to match germline, which may point to a read error. J is TRBJ1-1 and V is TRBV20-1, with a possible D match to TRBD1 (5 bases). Per the germline V gene, CDR1 is DFQATT and CDR2 is SNEGSKA (reference sequence). The CDR3 extends over 14 amino acids. CDR3 in DNA: TGCAGTGTAGATCAAGGGGCGATGAACGCTGAAGCTTTCTTT. Encoded protein: CSVDQGAMNAEAFF.

This clonotype was seen many times. The V gene is TRBV12-3 or TRBV12-4, the J gene TRBJ2-2; no clear D gene. This CDR3 contains 15 residues. The V end was cut by 3 bases, the J end by 1 base, with 9 bases between. The CDR3 region has the DNA TGTGCCAGCAGTTTTCGGTGGGGGAACACCGGGGAGCTGTTTTTT. This codes for CASSFRWGNTGELFF.

This clonotype was detected ten times or more. V gene TRBV7-7 combines with J gene TRBJ2-2, with D possibly matching TRBD2 (6 bases). In germline, CDR1 is SSHAT, CDR2 FNYEAQ (reference sequence). Trimming pared 7 bases from V and 1 base from J, leaving 16 bases between. The CDR3 is 16 amino acids. The DNA of the CDR3 is TGTGCCAGCACCTCCTCGACTAGTCTGAACACCGGGGAGCTGTTTTTT. Its protein is CASTSSTSLNTGELFF.

At least ten counts were recorded for this clonotype. The genes are TRBV12-3 or TRBV12-4 and TRBJ1-1; D is uncertain. This CDR3 is 16 amino acids long. V lost 0 bases to trimming and J lost 1 base, with 12 bases between them. The CDR3 DNA sequence: TGTGCCAGCAGTTTAGCGCGGGGAAGGCCGAACACTGAAGCTTTCTTT. This translates into CASSLARGRPNTEAFF.

The chain links TRBV11-2 to TRBJ2-6; no definite D call. Between the trimmed V and J ends, which lost 6 bases and 0 bases, there was a span of 18 bases. There are 18 residues in the CDR3. The germline gives CDR1 SGHAT, CDR2 FQNNGV. CDR3 loop: CASSHFADLSSGANVLTF. In DNA form, the CDR3 reads TGTGCCAGCAGTCATTTCGCAGACCTTAGCTCTGGGGCCAACGTCCTGACTTTC.

This clonotype was seen many times. The V and J genes are TRBV5-5 and TRBJ2-1, with D hard to call. V dropped 0 bases and J dropped 15 bases, with 10 bases sitting between them. The CDR3 length is 11 residues. Germline-derived CDR1 and CDR2 are SGHKS and YYEKEE (reference sequence). The CDR3, as DNA: TGTGCCAGCAGCTTGGACGGTTTGTCGTTCTTC. The encoded protein is CASSLDGLSFF.

V gene TRBV20-1 combines with J gene TRBJ2-5; possible D gene TRBD1, 7 bases. The CDR3 consists of 13 residues. Germline-derived CDR1 and CDR2 are DFQATT and SNEGSKA (reference sequence). The ends were cut back, 5 bases at V and 2 bases at J, with 12 bases in the middle. This CDR3 reads CSAAGQQQETQYF. The CDR3 region has the DNA TGCAGTGCTGCGGGACAGCAACAAGAGACCCAGTACTTC.

This clonotype showed up many times. This chain uses TRBV5-1 with TRBJ2-7; 7 bases match TRBD1. Germline CDR1 and CDR2: SGHRS and YFSETQ. The trim removed 5 bases at V and 0 bases at J, leaving 8 bases unmatched. CDR3 size: 15 residues. CDR3 residues: CASSDPGQSSYEQYF. For the CDR3, the DNA is TGCGCCAGCAGTGACCCGGGACAGAGCTCCTACGAGCAGTACTTC. The full variable domain, its missing parts supplied by reference TRBV5-1 and TRBJ2-7, is KAGVTQTPRYLIKTRGQQVTLSCSPISGHRSVSWYQQTPGQGLQFLFEYFSETQRNKGNFPGRFSGRQFSNSRSEMNVSTLELGDSALYLCASSDPGQSSYEQYFGPGTRLTVT.

The chain combines TRBV7-3 with TRBJ2-3; D gene ambiguous. The germline V gene encodes CDR1 SGHTA and CDR2 FQGTGA. This CDR3 has 12 amino acids. V was trimmed by 4 bases and J by 6 bases, leaving 8 bases between them. The DNA for the CDR3 is TGTGCCAGCAGCTACGCCAGGGATACGCAGTATTTT. This translates into CASSYARDTQYF.

The rearrangement uses TRBV7-2 and TRBJ2-3, with 12 bases that match TRBD2. CDR1 is SGHTA, CDR2 FQGNSA, per germline. V was clipped by 7 bases and J by 6 bases; unmatched bases: 5. The CDR3 spans 14 residues. The CDR3: CASTPGLAGDTQYF. The CDR3, as DNA: TGTGCCAGCACCCCCGGACTAGCGGGGGATACGCAGTATTTT.

At least ten counts were recorded for this clonotype. The chain links TRBV20-1 to TRBJ1-1, with D possibly matching TRBD1 (5 bases). From germline, CDR1 is DFQATT and CDR2 SNEGSKA (reference sequence). Trimming left V 3 bases short and J 4 bases short, with 15 bases between. The CDR3 is made up of 14 amino acids. CDR3: CSASPRDAGTEAFF. Written as DNA, the CDR3 is TGCAGTGCTAGTCCCAGGGATGCGGGCACTGAAGCTTTCTTT.

This clonotype was observed many times. This chain connects TRBV7-2 to TRBJ1-1; D call uncertain. Germline V CDR1 and CDR2: SGHTA, FQGNSA. This CDR3 region has 14 residues. Trimming cost V 1 base and J 5 bases, with 11 bases left between them. The CDR3 DNA sequence: TGTGCCAGCAGCTTAGGATTGTGGGGTACTGAAGCTTTCTTT. Encoded protein: CASSLGLWGTEAFF.

This clonotype was seen many times. The chain links TRBV6-5 to TRBJ2-5; unclear D gene. Germline V gives CDR1 MNHEY, CDR2 SVGAGI. The CDR3 has 13 residues. The germline V and J ends were trimmed by 2 bases and 4 bases, with 8 bases remaining between them. CDR3: CASSYVTGETQYF. The CDR3 region has the DNA TGTGCCAGCAGTTACGTCACGGGAGAGACCCAGTACTTC.

The sample holds many counts of this clonotype. This chain joins TRBV12-3 or TRBV12-4 and TRBJ2-1, with 7 bases identical to TRBD1. The V and J ends lost 5 bases and 11 bases, in that order; junction bases with no gene match: 6. This CDR3 is 12 amino acids long. The CDR3 DNA is TGTGCCAGCAGTCTACAGACAGGGAAGCAGTTCTTC. The encoded protein is CASSLQTGKQFF.

This clonotype was detected a few times. Here the CDR3 reads CASSLVRNGYTF. CDR3 DNA: TGTGCCAGCAGCTTAGTCAGAAATGGCTACACCTTC. The chain couples TRBV7-9 to TRBJ1-2, with D uncertain. Germline CDR1 reads SEHNR; CDR2 reads FQNEAQ (reference sequence). V shed 1 base and J shed 6 bases, with 6 bases lying between them. This CDR3 has 12 residues. Full variable domain (outside the CDR3, taken from reference TRBV7-9 and TRBJ1-2): DTGVSQNPRHKITKRGQNVTFRCDPISEHNRLYWYRQTLGQGPEFLTYFQNEAQLEKSRLLSDRFSAERPKGSFSTLEIQRTEQGDSAMYLCASSLVRNGYTFGSGTRLTVV.

The table lists this clonotype with many counts. The J gene is TRBJ1-6, the V gene TRBV28, with D unclear. Trimming pared 6 bases from V and 3 bases from J, leaving 12 bases between. The CDR3 consists of 15 residues. Germline V gene data show CDR1 as MDHEN and CDR2 as SYDVKM. The CDR3 spells CASSPGEGYNSPLHF. As DNA, the CDR3 is TGTGCCAGCAGCCCCGGGGAGGGCTATAATTCACCCCTCCACTTT.

In its sample, this clonotype was seen a few times. The chain employs TRBV5-4 and TRBJ2-7; D might be TRBD2 (7 bases). The V gene lost 5 bases and the J gene lost 1 base, with 10 bases spanning the gap. Germline V CDR1 and CDR2: SGHNT, YYREEE (reference sequence). The CDR3 runs 13 residues. The CDR3 spells CASRKGGSYEQYF. In DNA, the CDR3 is TGTGCCAGCAGAAAGGGGGGGTCCTACGAGCAGTACTTC.

This clonotype was seen many times. The rearrangement joins TRBV5-1 to TRBJ1-2; no firm D call. The germline CDR1 and CDR2 sequences are SGHRS and YFSETQ. V was trimmed by 4 bases and J by 2 bases, leaving 12 bases between them. The CDR3 runs to 14 residues. CDR3 bases: TGCGCCAGCAGCGGCTTTGTGGGCAACTATGGCTACACCTTC. Translated: CASSGFVGNYGYTF.